This T cell receptor (beta chain) was captured by sequencing in a study of cytomegalovirus exposure and HLA in healthy donors. Findings and caveats of the study: In vitro assays verified that a few CMV-associated chains recognized CMV antigens specifically. 164 TCR beta chains were listed as cytomegalovirus-associated. The tendency of first-cohort TCR clusters to co-occur in the 130 or so validation repertoires was identified by a subsequent analysis. The majority of TCR sequences were rare, yet some public TCRs appeared in many donors.

Sequencing used immunoSEQ multiplex PCR; TCRdb keeps in-frame clones, though not all of them. The data show roughly 130,000 clones, with 80% to 90% seen just once and less than 3% held by the top ten. CDR1 SGHNT and CDR2 YYREEE come from the germline V gene (reference sequence). The CDR3 is 15 residues long. Trimming took 4 bases from V and 5 from J; bases not matched to a gene: 9. A remark on this clone: What it recognizes is unknown.

The sequenced sample consisted of PBMCs. The receptor was isolated from a man aged 18 to 29 in good health and CMV-seronegative. The chain joins TRBV5-4 to TRBJ2-5; 9 bases map to TRBD1. The CDR3 DNA follows: TGTGCCAGCAGCAGCCGGGACAGGGTACGGGAGACCCAGTACTTC. Residues: CASSSRDRVRETQYF. Supplemented by reference TRBV5-4 and TRBJ2-5, the full variable domain reads ETGVTQSPTHLIKTRGQQVTLRCSSQSGHNTVSWYQQALGQGPQFIFQYYREEENGRGNFPPRFSGLQFPNYSSELNVNALELDDSALYLCASSSRDRVRETQYFGPGTRLLVL.